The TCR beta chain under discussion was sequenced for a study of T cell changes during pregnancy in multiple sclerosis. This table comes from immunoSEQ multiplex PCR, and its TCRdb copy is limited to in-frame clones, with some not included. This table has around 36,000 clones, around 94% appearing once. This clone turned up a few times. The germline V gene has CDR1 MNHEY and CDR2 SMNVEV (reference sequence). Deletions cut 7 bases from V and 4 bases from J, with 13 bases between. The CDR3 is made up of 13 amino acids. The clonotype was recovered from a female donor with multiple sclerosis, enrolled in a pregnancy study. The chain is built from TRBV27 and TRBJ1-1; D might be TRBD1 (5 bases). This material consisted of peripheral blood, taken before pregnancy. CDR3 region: CASTQEGSTEAFF. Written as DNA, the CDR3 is TGTGCCAGCACCCAGGAGGGGAGCACTGAAGCTTTCTTT.